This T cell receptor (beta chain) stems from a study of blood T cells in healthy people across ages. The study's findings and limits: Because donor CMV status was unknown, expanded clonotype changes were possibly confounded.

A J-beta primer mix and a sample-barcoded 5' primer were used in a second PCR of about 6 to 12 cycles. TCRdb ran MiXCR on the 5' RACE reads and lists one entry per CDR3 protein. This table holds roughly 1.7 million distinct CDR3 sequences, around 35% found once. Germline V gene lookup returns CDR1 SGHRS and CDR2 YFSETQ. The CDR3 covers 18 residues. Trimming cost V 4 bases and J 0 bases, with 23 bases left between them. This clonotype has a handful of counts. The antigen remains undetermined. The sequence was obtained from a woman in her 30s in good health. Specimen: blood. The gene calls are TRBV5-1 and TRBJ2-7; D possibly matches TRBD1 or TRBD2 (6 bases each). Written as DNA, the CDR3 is TGCGCCAGCAGCGTGATCCCCGGGGGCCGGGCATCCTCCTACGAGCAGTACTTC. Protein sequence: CASSVIPGGRASSYEQYF.